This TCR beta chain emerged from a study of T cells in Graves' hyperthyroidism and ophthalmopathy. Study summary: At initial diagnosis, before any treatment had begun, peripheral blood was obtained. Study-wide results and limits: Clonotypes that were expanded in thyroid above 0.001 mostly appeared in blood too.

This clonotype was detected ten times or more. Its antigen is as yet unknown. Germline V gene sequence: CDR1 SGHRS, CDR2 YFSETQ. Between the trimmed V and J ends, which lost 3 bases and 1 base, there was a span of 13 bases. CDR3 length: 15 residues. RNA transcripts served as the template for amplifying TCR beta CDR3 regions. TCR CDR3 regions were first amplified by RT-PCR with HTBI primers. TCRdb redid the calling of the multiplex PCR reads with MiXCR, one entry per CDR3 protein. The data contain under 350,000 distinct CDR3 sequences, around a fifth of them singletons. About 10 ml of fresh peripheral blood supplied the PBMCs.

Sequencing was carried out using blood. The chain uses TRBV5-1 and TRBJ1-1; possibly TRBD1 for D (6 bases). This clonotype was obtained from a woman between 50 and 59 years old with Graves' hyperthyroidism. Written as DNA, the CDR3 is TGCGCCAGCAGCTCGGGACAATATAGGAACACTGAAGCTTTCTTT. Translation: CASSSGQYRNTEAFF.